This entry is about one T cell receptor beta chain. This record belongs to a study of control samples from healthy donors and cancer patients. The trim removed 6 bases at V and 2 bases at J, leaving 1 base unmatched. Germline assignment: CDR1 SNHLY and CDR2 FYNNEI. CDR3 length: 13 amino acids. Using immunoSEQ multiplex PCR, the repertoire was profiled, and TCRdb retains in-frame clones only, with some absent. Among about 140,000 clones listed, roughly 89% were seen once. The chain combines TRBV2 with TRBJ1-2, with TRBD1 matching 9 bases. Material for sequencing was blood. This clonotype was sampled from a man in his thirties or forties in good health. The chain's CDR3 is CASRGTGNYGYTF. The CDR3 bases are TGTGCCAGCAGAGGGACAGGGAACTATGGCTACACCTTC.